This TCR beta chain was captured by sequencing in a study of blood T cell repertoires in COVID-19. Study-wide context: The origin of the acute and convalescent COVID-19 samples was the United States, Italy and Spain. PBMCs, B-cell-depleted T cells, or T cells were the source of the cDNA or gDNA that made up the material.

Methods used by the authors: Reference gene primers were amplified, and this amplification served to estimate nucleated cell counts. Sequenced by immunoSEQ multiplex PCR; TCRdb stores in-frame clones only, minus some. V and J calls and clone size follow that table, whereas D and trimming were derived from the DNA. The repertoire includes under 200,000 clones, approximately 83% of them detected once, and roughly 2.6% sits in the top ten. Germline CDR1 and CDR2: MNHNS and SASEGT. The CDR3 loop spans 15 amino acids. Losses at the gene ends were 3 bases for V and 7 bases for J; bases not matched to a gene: 6.

The TCR was taken from a human donor with acute or convalescent COVID-19. The donor label of this sample is uncertain. Sequenced input: peripheral blood. V usage is TRBV6-1 and J usage is TRBJ2-2, with TRBD2 matching over 9 bases. CDR3 in amino acids: CASSDSGRLNGELFF. In nucleotides, the CDR3 is TGTGCCAGCAGTGATAGCGGGAGATTGAACGGGGAGCTGTTTTTT.